These 4 T cell receptor beta chains originate from one sample sequenced in a study of shared clonotypes between healthy human individuals. Using immunoSEQ multiplex PCR, the repertoire was profiled, and TCRdb retains in-frame clones only, with some absent. The sample records more than 2,000,000 clones, roughly 93% being singletons. The sequenced sample was naive CD4+ T cells from PBMCs. Subset: CD45RA+ positively selected. The receptors originated from a man aged 18 to 29 in good health. Some clones in this sample may be carry-over from other donors' samples.

With respect to this clone: Other DNA variants within this sample encode the same CDR3. The chain has TRBV5-1 and TRBJ2-5; the D gene is possibly TRBD1 (5 bases). Trimming removed 2 bases at V and 4 bases at J, with 6 bases between. Germline loops: CDR1 SGHRS, CDR2 YFSETQ. The CDR3 extends over 12 amino acids. The CDR3 bases are TGCGCCAGCAGCTTTCAGGGAGAGACCCAGTACTTC. Its protein is CASSFQGETQYF.

As regards this clone: Other DNA sequences from this sample encode an identical CDR3 as well. This chain uses TRBV4-2 with TRBJ2-1; possibly TRBD2 for D (5 bases). The CDR3 has 14 residues. V dropped 1 base and J dropped 2 bases, with 6 bases sitting between them. Germline-derived CDR1 and CDR2 are LGHNA and YNFKEQ. The CDR3 region has the DNA TGTGCCAGCAGCCAAGTGGGAGCCTACAATGAGCAGTTCTTC. It specifies CASSQVGAYNEQFF.

The rearrangement links TRBV5-1 to TRBJ2-7, with D perhaps given as TRBD1 or TRBD2 (5 bases each). Germline assignment: CDR1 SGHRS and CDR2 YFSETQ. The CDR3 contains 14 residues. Trimming left V 2 bases short and J 9 bases short, with 18 bases between. CDR3 sequence reads: CASSFFGIPGGQYF. The CDR3 DNA reads as TGCGCCAGCAGCTTTTTTGGTATTCCTGGGGGGCAGTACTTC.

This chain links TRBV28 with TRBJ2-7, with 7 bases lining up with TRBD2. Germline values: CDR1 MDHEN, CDR2 SYDVKM. V lost 8 bases and J lost 6; bases outside the gene matches: 4. The CDR3 loop spans 11 amino acids. CDR3 bases: TGTGCCAGCGGGAGGGTCCCCGAGCAGTACTTC. It translates to CASGRVPEQYF.